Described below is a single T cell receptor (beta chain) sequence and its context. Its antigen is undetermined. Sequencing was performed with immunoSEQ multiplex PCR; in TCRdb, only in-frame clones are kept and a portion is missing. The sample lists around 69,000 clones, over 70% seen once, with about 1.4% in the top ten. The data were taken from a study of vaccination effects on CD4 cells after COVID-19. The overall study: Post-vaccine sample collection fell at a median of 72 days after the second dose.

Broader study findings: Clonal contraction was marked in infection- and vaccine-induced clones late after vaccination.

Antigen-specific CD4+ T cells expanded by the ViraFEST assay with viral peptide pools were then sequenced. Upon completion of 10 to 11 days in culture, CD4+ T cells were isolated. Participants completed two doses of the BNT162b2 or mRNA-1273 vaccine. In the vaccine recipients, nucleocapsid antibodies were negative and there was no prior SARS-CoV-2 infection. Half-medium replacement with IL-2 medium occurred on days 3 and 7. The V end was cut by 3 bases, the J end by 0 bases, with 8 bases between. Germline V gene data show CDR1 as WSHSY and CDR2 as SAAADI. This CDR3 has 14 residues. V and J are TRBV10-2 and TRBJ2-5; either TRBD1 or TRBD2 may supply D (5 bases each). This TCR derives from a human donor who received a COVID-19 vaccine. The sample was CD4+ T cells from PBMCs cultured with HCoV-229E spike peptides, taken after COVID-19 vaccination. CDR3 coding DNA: TGCGCCAGCAGTGATTGGGGGTACCAAGAGACCCAGTACTTC. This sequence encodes CASSDWGYQETQYF.